The T cell receptor (beta chain) under discussion was sequenced for a study of T cell responses to AZD1222 COVID-19 vaccine. The wider study: Second-dose intervals near 4 or 12 weeks were combined.

Repertoires were generated with immunoSEQ multiplex PCR, while TCRdb's copy carries only in-frame clones and drops some. The sample holds about 150,000 clones, about 88% seen once. In its sample, this clone was seen many times. Its target is unknown. Notes on the study in general: Along spike, vaccine-associated CD4 TCRs were found throughout, with dominance at 160-218 and 743-854. As reported, nearly half of all spike-specific TCRs target variant regions that are unmutated. Of the AZD1222 recipients, only 5 or 6 were seropositive at baseline.

V was cut by 0 bases and J by 8 bases, with 11 bases left in between. Looked up from germline, CDR1 is SGDLS and CDR2 is YYNGEE. The CDR3 spans 13 residues. The TCR comes from an adult in good health. The input for sequencing was peripheral blood, taken on day 0 of AZD1222 vaccination. The J gene is TRBJ1-1, the V gene TRBV9; D not resolved. In DNA form, the CDR3 reads TGTGCCAGCAGCGTAGGAGGAGGGTTCGAAGCTTTCTTT. This gives the protein CASSVGGGFEAFF.